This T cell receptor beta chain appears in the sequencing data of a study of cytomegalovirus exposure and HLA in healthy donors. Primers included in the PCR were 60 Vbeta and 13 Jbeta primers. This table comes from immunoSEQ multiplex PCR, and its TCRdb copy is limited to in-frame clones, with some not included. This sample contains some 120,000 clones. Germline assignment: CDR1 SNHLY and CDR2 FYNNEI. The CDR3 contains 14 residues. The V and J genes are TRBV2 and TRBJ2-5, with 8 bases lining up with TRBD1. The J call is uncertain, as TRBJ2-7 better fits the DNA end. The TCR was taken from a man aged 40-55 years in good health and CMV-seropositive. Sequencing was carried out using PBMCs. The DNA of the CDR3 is TGTGCCAGCAGTGAAGGGACAGGGTTTCACGAGCAGTACTTC. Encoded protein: CASSEGTGFHEQYF.